These 29 T cell receptor beta chains came from one sample sequenced in a study of blood T cell repertoires in COVID-19. Clones were sequenced by immunoSEQ multiplex PCR, and TCRdb holds only the in-frame ones, with some missing. The sample shows about 440,000 clones, around 90% of them seen only once. Sequencing was performed on PBMCs or T cells enriched from blood (not recorded which). The receptors shown here come from a woman between 18 and 29 years old with acute COVID-19.

This clone was recorded once. The chain uses TRBV4-3 and TRBJ2-7; 12 bases align to TRBD2. The CDR3 loop spans 16 amino acids. The V gene's germline CDR1 is LGHNA and CDR2 YSLEER. The junction had 3 bases not matched to a gene; V was cut back by 0 bases and J by 3 bases. For the CDR3, the DNA is TGCGCCAGCAGCCAAGAGCTAGCGGGAGGGCACTACGAGCAGTACTTC. Protein: CASSQELAGGHYEQYF.

The chain carries TRBV24-1 and TRBJ2-1; 7 nucleotides agree with TRBD2. This CDR3 has 13 amino acids. Germline V gene data show CDR1 as KGHDR and CDR2 as SFDVKD. V lost 7 bases and J lost 14; bases outside the gene matches: 13. DNA of the CDR3: TGTGCCACCAGAAGACCCCCGGGAGGCGCGGAGTTCTTC. Protein sequence: CATRRPPGGAEFF.

The chain has TRBV29-1 and TRBJ1-3, with D unresolved. This CDR3 is 11 amino acids long. V lost 4 bases, J lost 4 bases, and 5 bases lay in between. The germline CDR1 and CDR2 sequences are SQVTM and ANQGSEA. CDR3 amino acids: CSVGMGNTIYF. CDR3 sequence (DNA): TGCAGCGTTGGTATGGGAAACACCATATATTTT.

The chain combines TRBV7-8 with TRBJ1-2; possible D gene TRBD1, 6 bases. Trimming left V 5 bases short and J 2 bases short, with 9 bases between. The CDR3 loop spans 13 amino acids. Germline CDR1 and CDR2: SGHVS and FQNEAQ. The CDR3, as DNA: TGTGCCAGCAGCCGGACAGCAAACTATGGCTACACCTTC. Translation: CASSRTANYGYTF.

The genes are TRBV9 and TRBJ1-2; weak D call: TRBD1 (6 bases). V lost 4 bases to trimming and J lost 5 bases, with 21 bases between them. The CDR3 is 16 residues long. Germline lookup yields CDR1 SGDLS and CDR2 YYNGEE. The CDR3 bases are TGTGCCAGCAGCCTAACCACGGGACATGGGATATATGGCTACACCTTC. This gives the protein CASSLTTGHGIYGYTF.

The chain recombines TRBV14 with TRBJ2-3, with 10 bases aligning to TRBD1. The CDR3 runs to 17 residues. Per germline, CDR1 SGHDN and CDR2 FVKESK. The V segment lost 1 base and the J segment 1 base; nucleotides outside the gene matches: 5. The CDR3: CASSQGQGAPGTDTQYF. The CDR3 DNA follows: TGTGCCAGCAGCCAAGGACAGGGGGCGCCGGGCACAGATACGCAGTATTTT.

This chain links TRBV28 with TRBJ2-5; TRBD2 might be the D (6 bases). Per the germline V gene, CDR1 is MDHEN and CDR2 is SYDVKM. The CDR3 has 15 amino acids. Deletions cut 5 bases from V and 4 bases from J, with 17 bases between. For the CDR3, the DNA is TGTGCCAGCAGTGGTAGGGGAGGCCCCCGAGAGACCCAGTACTTC. Its translation: CASSGRGGPRETQYF.

CDR3 DNA: TGTGCCAGTAGTATAGAGAGGGATAATTCACCCCTCCACTTT. This sequence encodes CASSIERDNSPLHF. V gene TRBV19 combines with J gene TRBJ1-6, with D unclear. CDR3 length: 14 residues. V was pared by 0 bases and J by 5 bases, with 5 bases between. The germline V gene has CDR1 LNHDA and CDR2 SQIVND (reference sequence).

This clone has only a few counts. The chain carries TRBV19 and TRBJ1-6, with D maybe TRBD1 (5 bases). Trimming stripped 3 bases from V and 1 base from J, with 13 bases between. CDR3 length: 17 residues. The germline CDR1 and CDR2 sequences are LNHDA and SQIVND (reference sequence). Here the CDR3 reads CASSILSGLSYNSPLHF. CDR3 nucleotide sequence: TGTGCCAGTAGTATTTTGTCAGGGCTATCCTATAATTCACCCCTCCACTTT.

The table lists this clone with a few counts. The CDR3 protein is CASSTTTGGYTF. The DNA of the CDR3 is TGTGCCAGCAGTACGACGACAGGGGGCTACACCTTC. The V gene is TRBV12-3 or TRBV12-4, the J gene TRBJ1-2, with 7 nucleotides matching TRBD1. The V segment lost 5 bases and the J segment 8 bases; nucleotides outside the gene matches: 5. This CDR3 is 12 amino acids long.

This clone appeared a single time. The chain recombines TRBV4-2 with TRBJ2-1, with 7 bases matching TRBD2. The CDR3 runs 16 residues. V was pared by 0 bases and J by 2 bases, with 4 bases of the junction left unmatched. CDR1 and CDR2 from the germline V gene are LGHNA and YNFKEQ. CDR3 protein: CASSQEWGGTYNEQFF. Here the CDR3 DNA reads TGTGCCAGCAGCCAAGAGTGGGGGGGAACCTACAATGAGCAGTTCTTC.

This chain connects TRBV5-6 to TRBJ1-6; possibly TRBD1 for D (6 bases). Trimming shortened V by 7 bases and J by 5 bases, and 10 bases separated the two germline ends. Germline V lookup: CDR1 SGHDT, CDR2 YYEEEE. The CDR3 length is 13 residues. CDR3: CASLNRDNSPLHF. CDR3 sequence (DNA): TGTGCCAGCCTGAACAGGGATAATTCACCCCTCCACTTT.

The V and J genes are TRBV27 and TRBJ2-7, with 7 bases fitting TRBD2. The CDR3 is made up of 13 amino acids. The germline V gene has CDR1 MNHEY and CDR2 SMNVEV (reference sequence). V trimming: 4 bases; J trimming: 4 bases; junction bases outside the gene matches: 4. In DNA, the CDR3 is TGTGCCAGCAGTTCCGGGACTAATTACGAGCAGTACTTC. Protein: CASSSGTNYEQYF.

The chain is built from TRBV10-2 and TRBJ2-1; 8 nucleotides align to TRBD1. With 8 bases clipped from V and 7 bases from J, the junction kept 7 bases outside the gene matches. The CDR3 length is 13 residues. The germline V gene encodes CDR1 WSHSY and CDR2 SAAADI. CDR3 residues: CASGGQGQNEQFF. Written as DNA, the CDR3 is TGCGCCAGCGGCGGACAGGGCCAAAATGAGCAGTTCTTC.

The chain has TRBV2 and TRBJ1-5; the match to TRBD1 covers 9 bases. Germline V CDR1 and CDR2: SNHLY, FYNNEI. The V segment lost 5 bases and the J segment 6 bases; nucleotides outside the gene matches: 5. The CDR3 extends over 14 amino acids. The CDR3, as DNA: TGTGCCAGCAGTCAGACAGGGGGTGGTCAGCCCCAGCATTTT. Its protein product is CASSQTGGGQPQHF. Together with reference TRBV2 and TRBJ1-5, the CDR3 gives the full variable domain: EPEVTQTPSHQVTQMGQEVILRCVPISNHLYFYWYRQILGQKVEFLVSFYNNEISEKSEIFDDQFSVERPDGSNFTLKIRSTKLEDSAMYFCASSQTGGGQPQHFGDGTRLSIL.

The genes are TRBV4-1 and TRBJ2-1, with 8 bases identical to TRBD2. V lost 2 bases, J lost 4 bases, and 4 bases stayed unmatched. This CDR3 region has 15 residues. Germline values: CDR1 MGHRA, CDR2 YSYEKL. The CDR3 bases are TGCGCCAGCAGCCAACCACTAGCGGAATACAATGAGCAGTTCTTC. Its protein is CASSQPLAEYNEQFF.

V and J are TRBV11-2 and TRBJ2-3, with 11 bases that match TRBD2. V lost 4 bases to trimming and J lost 6 bases; unmatched junction nucleotides: 12. The CDR3 spans 17 residues. Germline assignment: CDR1 SGHAT and CDR2 FQNNGV. CDR3 in amino acids: CASSSLAGGPRGDTQYF. The CDR3 DNA follows: TGTGCCAGCAGCTCTTTAGCGGGAGGGCCAAGGGGGGATACGCAGTATTTT.

Details on this clone: One junction end disagrees with the germline gene, perhaps due to a read error. The rearrangement links TRBV29-1 to TRBJ2-7; 7 positions match TRBD1. The V gene's germline CDR1 is SQVTM and CDR2 ANQGSEA. The CDR3 length is 14 residues. CDR3 bases: TGCAGCGTCGAAGGGACGACAGGGTCCTACGAGCAGTACTTC. Translated, it gives CSVEGTTGSYEQYF.

V usage is TRBV7-2 and J usage is TRBJ2-3, with 8 bases identical to TRBD2. V was pared by 2 bases and J by 4 bases, with 14 bases of the junction left unmatched. The germline V gene encodes CDR1 SGHTA and CDR2 FQGNSA. The CDR3 consists of 18 residues. CDR3 in DNA: TGTGCCAGCAGCTTACGGACTAGCCGGAGATCCATCGCAGATACGCAGTATTTT. This sequence encodes CASSLRTSRRSIADTQYF. Full variable domain (remainder filled in from reference TRBV7-2 and TRBJ2-3): GAGVSQSPSNKVTEKGKDVELRCDPISGHTALYWYRQSLGQGLEFLIYFQGNSAPDKSGLPSDRFSAERTGGSVSTLTIQRTQQEDSAVYLCASSLRTSRRSIADTQYFGPGTRLTVL.

The rearrangement uses TRBV7-9 and TRBJ1-5; 8 bases are a match to TRBD1. CDR1 and CDR2 from the germline V gene are SEHNR and FQNEAQ (reference sequence). CDR3 length: 15 amino acids. Unmatched junction bases numbered 5, after V lost 5 bases and J lost 2 bases. The CDR3 is CASSPGQGGNQPQHF. CDR3 DNA sequence: TGTGCCAGCAGCCCAGGACAGGGCGGCAATCAGCCCCAGCATTTT.

The rearrangement uses TRBV29-1 and TRBJ2-7, with unresolved D. Trimming cost V 4 bases and J 0 bases, with 7 bases left between them. This CDR3 region has 12 residues. The germline CDR1 and CDR2 sequences are SQVTM and ANQGSEA. CDR3 in DNA: TGCAGCGTTGGGCAAGACTCCTACGAGCAGTACTTC. Its protein product is CSVGQDSYEQYF.

This chain uses TRBV5-1 with TRBJ2-7; 8 positions match TRBD1. The CDR3 is 16 amino acids. Germline V lookup: CDR1 SGHRS, CDR2 YFSETQ. V lost 4 bases to trimming and J lost 2 bases; unmatched junction nucleotides: 11. CDR3 DNA: TGCGCCAGCAGCCCTTATCAGGGGGCCTCGACCTACGAGCAGTACTTC. As protein: CASSPYQGASTYEQYF.

The chain links TRBV6-5 to TRBJ1-1, with TRBD1 matching over 12 bases. Germline V gene lookup returns CDR1 MNHEY and CDR2 SVGAGI. V was clipped by 4 bases and J by 5 bases; unmatched bases: 5. The CDR3 has 15 residues. In DNA, the CDR3 is TGTGCCAGCAGTTCCCGGGACAGGGGGCCAACTGAAGCTTTCTTT. It is translated as CASSSRDRGPTEAFF.

This clone was counted only a few times. The chain links TRBV5-1 to TRBJ2-7, with TRBD1 identical over 9 bases. CDR1 is SGHRS and CDR2 is YFSETQ in the germline V gene. The CDR3 has 14 residues. Germline trimming cut 3 bases from V and 3 bases from J; bases unmatched to any gene: 4. The DNA of the CDR3 is TGCGCCAGCAGCTGGTTGACAGGGGGCTACGAGCAGTACTTC. This encodes CASSWLTGGYEQYF.

The chain carries TRBV5-8 and TRBJ2-3, with D hard to call. The V and J ends lost 1 base and 4 bases respectively, with 4 bases between them. Germline V gives CDR1 SGHTS, CDR2 YDEGEE. The CDR3 is 12 residues long. CDR3 region: CASSLLSDTQYF. CDR3 DNA: TGTGCCAGCAGCTTGCTCTCAGATACGCAGTATTTT.

The V call is TRBV7-6, the J call TRBJ2-5; the D is unclear. V dropped 1 base and J dropped 4 bases, with 10 bases sitting between them. Germline values: CDR1 SGHVS, CDR2 FNYEAQ. CDR3 length: 14 amino acids. CDR3 DNA: TGTGCCAGCAGCTTAGGGCCCCGTTTAGAGACCCAGTACTTC. This gives the protein CASSLGPRLETQYF.

The chain uses TRBV2 and TRBJ1-2, with 7 bases identical to TRBD1. There are 15 residues in the CDR3. Trimming took 7 bases from V and 2 from J; bases not matched to a gene: 10. Germline-derived CDR1 and CDR2 are SNHLY and FYNNEI. The DNA for the CDR3 is TGTGCCAGCACGATTTACAGGGGATCCAACTATGGCTACACCTTC. This translates into CASTIYRGSNYGYTF.

The chain couples TRBV2 to TRBJ2-7, with 7 bases lining up with TRBD1. V gave up 9 bases and J gave up 0 bases; unmatched junction bases: 11. Germline assignment: CDR1 SNHLY and CDR2 FYNNEI. This CDR3 has 15 residues. The CDR3, as DNA: TGTGCCAGTCTGACGTACAGGGGAAGCTCCTACGAGCAGTACTTC. Its protein product is CASLTYRGSSYEQYF. Using reference TRBV2 and TRBJ2-7 for the parts outside the CDR3, the full variable domain is EPEVTQTPSHQVTQMGQEVILRCVPISNHLYFYWYRQILGQKVEFLVSFYNNEISEKSEIFDDQFSVERPDGSNFTLKIRSTKLEDSAMYFCASLTYRGSSYEQYFGPGTRLTVT.

The gene calls are TRBV4-1 and TRBJ1-5; a weak D match, TRBD1 (5 bases). This CDR3 is 16 amino acids long. Between the trimmed V and J ends, which lost 0 bases and 7 bases, there was a span of 16 bases. CDR1 and CDR2 (germline): MGHRA, YSYEKL. The CDR3 DNA is TGCGCCAGCAGCCAAGATGTCGACACTTGGGGCCAGCCCCAGCATTTT. Translated, it gives CASSQDVDTWGQPQHF.